Listed below are T cell receptor beta chains from one sample, sequenced in a study of human versus mouse CDR3 diversity and MHC coevolution. Here immunoSEQ multiplex PCR was the method, and the copy in TCRdb shows in-frame clones only, minus some. The top ten hold approximately 0.15% of the sample, which has roughly 80,000 clones, around 93% seen once. Sample: naive CD4+ T cells from blood. The receptors here all came from a person aged 25 to 69 in good health. CDR3s include the opening cysteine and the closing phenylalanine or tryptophan. A D gene is named only where the DNA matches it firmly.

CDR3aa,CDR3nt,len,v_gene,j_gene,d_gene
CAWSSPAGTGETQYF,TGTGCCTGGAGTTCTCCAGCGGGGACCGGGGAGACCCAGTACTTC,15,TRBV30,TRBJ2-5,TRBD2
CASSSDSSTYEQYF,TGTGCCAGCTCCTCGGACAGTTCCACCTACGAGCAGTACTTC,14,TRBV18,TRBJ2-7,-
CASSAGAKNIQYF,TGTGCCAGCAGTGCGGGAGCCAAAAACATTCAGTACTTC,13,TRBV2,TRBJ2-4,-
CASSRTTGGTEAFF,TGTGCCAGCAGTAGAACAACAGGGGGCACTGAAGCTTTCTTT,14,TRBV6-1,TRBJ1-1,TRBD1
CASSLTGGETQYF,TGTGCCAGTAGCCTGACAGGCGGAGAGACCCAGTACTTC,13,TRBV19,TRBJ2-5,-
CASSPGTGNQPQHF,TGTGCCAGCAGCCCAGGAACGGGCAATCAGCCCCAGCATTTT,14,TRBV7-9,TRBJ1-5,-
CAIKKLAGDTTSTDTQYF,TGTGCCATCAAGAAACTAGCGGGAGATACAACTAGCACAGATACGCAGTATTTT,18,TRBV10-3,TRBJ2-3,TRBD2
CAWNEGSGANVLTF,TGTGCCTGGAATGAGGGCTCTGGGGCCAACGTCCTGACTTTC,14,TRBV30,TRBJ2-6,-
CASSQRPGLLDTQYF,TGTGCCAGCAGCCAACGCCCGGGACTTCTTGATACGCAGTATTTT,15,TRBV4-2,TRBJ2-3,-
CASSVRDREYEQYF,TGCGCCAGCAGCGTCCGGGACAGGGAGTACGAGCAGTACTTC,14,TRBV5-1,TRBJ2-7,TRBD1
CASSDPGGFYGYTF,TGTGCCAGCAGTGACCCAGGGGGCTTCTATGGCTACACCTTC,14,TRBV2,TRBJ1-2,TRBD1
CASSAGYEQYF,TGTGCCAGCAGTGCAGGCTACGAGCAGTACTTC,11,TRBV25-1,TRBJ2-7,-
CAISEAGADYGYTF,TGTGCCATCAGTGAGGCGGGGGCTGACTATGGCTACACCTTC,14,TRBV10-3,TRBJ1-2,-
CASSPPTGQLNSPLHF,TGTGCCAGCTCACCACCGACAGGCCAACTTAATTCACCCCTCCACTTT,16,TRBV18,TRBJ1-6,-
CASSLNGRNTEAFF,TGCGCCAGCAGCTTGAACGGGAGAAACACTGAAGCTTTCTTT,14,TRBV5-1,TRBJ1-1,-
CASSEPGWYSSPLHF,TGTGCCAGCAGTGAACCGGGTTGGTATTCTTCACCCCTCCACTTT,15,TRBV6-1,TRBJ1-6,-